This T cell receptor (beta chain) was documented in a study of blood T cell repertoires in COVID-19. The wider study: Samples taken during acute and convalescent COVID-19 were collected in the United States, Italy and Spain. Sources were T cells, B-cell-depleted T cells, or PBMCs; the material itself was cDNA or gDNA.

The V gene lost 3 bases and the J gene lost 4 bases, with 18 bases spanning the gap. The CDR3 runs to 16 residues. CDR1 and CDR2 from the germline V gene are SGHAT and FQNNGV. Using immunoSEQ multiplex PCR, the repertoire was profiled, and TCRdb retains in-frame clones only, with some absent. The sample lists some 190,000 clones, roughly 88% occurring once. V is TRBV11-2 and J is TRBJ1-1, with D perhaps matching TRBD1 (6 bases). The material sequenced was peripheral blood. The receptor was isolated from a man aged 18 to 30 with active or convalescent COVID-19. CDR3 loop: CASSFFLGARGTEAFF. The DNA of the CDR3 is TGTGCCAGCAGCTTTTTTTTGGGGGCGAGGGGCACTGAAGCTTTCTTT.